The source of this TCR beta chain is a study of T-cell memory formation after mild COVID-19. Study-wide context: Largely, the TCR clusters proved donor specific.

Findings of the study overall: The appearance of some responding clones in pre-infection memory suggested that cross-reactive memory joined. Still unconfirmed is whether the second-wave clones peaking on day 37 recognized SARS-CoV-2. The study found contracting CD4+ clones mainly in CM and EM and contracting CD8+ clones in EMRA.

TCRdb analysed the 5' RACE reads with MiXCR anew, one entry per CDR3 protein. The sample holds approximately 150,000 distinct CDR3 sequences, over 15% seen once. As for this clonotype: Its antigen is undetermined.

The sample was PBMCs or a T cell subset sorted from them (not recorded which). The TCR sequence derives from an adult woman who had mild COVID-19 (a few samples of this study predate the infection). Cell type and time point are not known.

CDR3 bases: TGTGCCAGCTCACAGTGGACGACCTTGAACACTGAAGCTTTCTTT. Translation gives CASSQWTTLNTEAFF. J is TRBJ1-1 and V is TRBV18, with D unclear. V dropped 4 bases and J dropped 0 bases, with 12 bases sitting between them. CDR1 and CDR2 (germline): KGHSH, LQKENI. There are 15 residues in the CDR3.